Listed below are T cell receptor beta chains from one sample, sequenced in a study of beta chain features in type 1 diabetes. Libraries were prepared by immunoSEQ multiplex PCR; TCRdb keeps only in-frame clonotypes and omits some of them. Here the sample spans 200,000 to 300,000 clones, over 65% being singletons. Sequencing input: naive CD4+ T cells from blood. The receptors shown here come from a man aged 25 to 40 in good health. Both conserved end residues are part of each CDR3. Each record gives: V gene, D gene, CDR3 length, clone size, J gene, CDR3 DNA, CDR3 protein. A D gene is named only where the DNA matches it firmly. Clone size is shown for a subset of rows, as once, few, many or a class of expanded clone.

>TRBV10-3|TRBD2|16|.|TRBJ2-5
TGTGCCATCAGTAGGGGACTAGCGGGAGGCGTAGAGACCCAGTACTTC
CAISRGLAGGVETQYF
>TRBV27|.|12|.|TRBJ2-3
TGTGCCAGCAGGGACCGAGGAGATACGCAGTATTTT
CASRDRGDTQYF
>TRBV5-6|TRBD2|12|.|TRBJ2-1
TGTGCCAGCAGCTTAGCGGGAGATGAGCAGTTCTTC
CASSLAGDEQFF
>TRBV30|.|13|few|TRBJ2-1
TGTGCCTGGCACGCGATGATCGGTAATGAGCAGTTCTTC
CAWHAMIGNEQFF
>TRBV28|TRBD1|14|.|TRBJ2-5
TGTGCCAGCAGCGAACAGGGGGTCGGAGAGACCCAGTACTTC
CASSEQGVGETQYF
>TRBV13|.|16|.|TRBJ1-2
TGTGCCAGCAGCTTAGGCACCAGAACTAAGGTCAATGGCTACACCTTC
CASSLGTRTKVNGYTF
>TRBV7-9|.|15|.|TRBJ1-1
TGTGCCAGCAGCTTCCGGACAGTTCTGAACACTGAAGCTTTCTTT
CASSFRTVLNTEAFF
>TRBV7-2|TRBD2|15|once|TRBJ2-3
TGTGCCAGCAGCTCGGGACTAGCGGGGACAGATACGCAGTATTTT
CASSSGLAGTDTQYF
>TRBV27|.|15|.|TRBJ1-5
TGTGCCAGCAGTTTACAATACAGTTCCAATCAGCCCCAGCATTTT
CASSLQYSSNQPQHF
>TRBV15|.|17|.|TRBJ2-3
TGTGCCACCAGCAGAGATGTACTAGTCCCCGGCACAGATACGCAGTATTTT
CATSRDVLVPGTDTQYF
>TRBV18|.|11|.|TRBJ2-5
TGTGCCAGCTCAGCCCAAGAGACCCAGTACTTC
CASSAQETQYF
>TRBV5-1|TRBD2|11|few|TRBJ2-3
TGCGCCAGCAGCCCGGGACTAACGCAGTATTTT
CASSPGLTQYF
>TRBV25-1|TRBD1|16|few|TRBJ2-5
TGTGCCAGCAGTGACTCCGACAGGGGCAGGGGAGAGACCCAGTACTTC
CASSDSDRGRGETQYF
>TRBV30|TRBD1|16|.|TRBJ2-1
TGTGCCTGGAGCCGTGGAGGGTCAGGGGGCACCGATGAGCAGTTCTTC
CAWSRGGSGGTDEQFF
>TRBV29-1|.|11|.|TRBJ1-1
TGCAGCGTTGTAGGGGGCACTGAAGCTTTCTTT
CSVVGGTEAFF
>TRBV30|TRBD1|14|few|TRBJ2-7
TGTGCCTACGACCCTAACCTGACAGGGTACGAGCAGTACTTC
CAYDPNLTGYEQYF
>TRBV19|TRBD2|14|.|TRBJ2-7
TGTGCCAGTAGAAGGGAGGGCCTATCCTACGAGCAGTACTTC
CASRREGLSYEQYF
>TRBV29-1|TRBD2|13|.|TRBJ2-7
TGCAGCGTTGAAGGCCCTAGCGGGGGGGAGCAGTACTTC
CSVEGPSGGEQYF
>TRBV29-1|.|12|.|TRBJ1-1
TGCAGCGTCGCCGGTCCTAACACTGAAGCTTTCTTT
CSVAGPNTEAFF
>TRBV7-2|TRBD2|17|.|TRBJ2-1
TGTGCCAGCAGCTTAGGCTATCTAGCGGGAGACGGGAGTGAGCAGTTCTTC
CASSLGYLAGDGSEQFF
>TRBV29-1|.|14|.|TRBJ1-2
TGCAGCGTTGTTATCCCTTGGGGTAACTATGGCTACACCTTC
CSVVIPWGNYGYTF
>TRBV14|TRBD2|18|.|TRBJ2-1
TGTGCCAGCAGCCAAGATATTGAGCGGGATAAAGGTTTCAATGAGCAGTTCTTC
CASSQDIERDKGFNEQFF
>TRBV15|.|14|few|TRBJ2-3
TGTGCCACCAGCCCGCAGGGGAGCACAGATACGCAGTATTTT
CATSPQGSTDTQYF
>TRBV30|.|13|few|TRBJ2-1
TGTGCCAGATCCAGGGGAGGCTACAATGAGCAGTTCTTC
CARSRGGYNEQFF
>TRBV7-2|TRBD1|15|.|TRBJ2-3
TGTGCCAGCAGCCTAGGGGGACAGGCTAGGGATACGCAGTATTTT
CASSLGGQARDTQYF
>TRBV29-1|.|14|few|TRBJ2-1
TGCAGCGTTATTAGCGGTTTCTCCTACAATGAGCAGTTCTTC
CSVISGFSYNEQFF
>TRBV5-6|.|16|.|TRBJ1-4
TGTGCCAGCAGCTTGGCCGGGACATCAACTAATGAAAAACTGTTTTTT
CASSLAGTSTNEKLFF
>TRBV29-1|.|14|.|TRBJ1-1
TGCAGCGCCGGGGTAGAGGGAACCAACACTGAAGCTTTCTTT
CSAGVEGTNTEAFF
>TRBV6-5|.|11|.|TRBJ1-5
TGTGCCGCCGGATTTAATCAGCCCCAGCATTTT
CAAGFNQPQHF
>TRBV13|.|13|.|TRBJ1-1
TGTGCCAGCAGCTTAAGCAGAAACACTGAAGCTTTCTTT
CASSLSRNTEAFF